The table lists the clone carrying this T cell receptor beta chain with a few counts. Its antigen is unidentified. Libraries were prepared by immunoSEQ multiplex PCR; TCRdb keeps only in-frame clonotypes and omits some of them. The repertoire holds over 50,000 clones, with 70% to 90% as singletons. The sample originates from a study of OX40 agonist ivuxolimab in advanced cancers. Study in general: An anti-OX40 (CD134) antibody with agonistic activity, ivuxolimab, was administered to patients. Overall study findings and caveats: Some of the nonresponding patients also showed low levels of normalized T-cell clonal expansion. At doses 0.1 to 3.0 mg/kg, CD4+ and CD8+ clones expanded.

Sequences were derived from CD4+ or CD8+ T cells sorted from blood, sampled in a trial of the OX40 agonist ivuxolimab. The clonotype comes from an adult with an advanced solid tumor such as melanoma, head and neck, liver or kidney cancer.

In DNA form, the CDR3 reads TGTGCCAGCGCGGGACAGGGGGACTATGGCTACACCTTC. Translated: CASAGQGDYGYTF. The chain carries TRBV10-3 and TRBJ1-2; TRBD1 matches 11 bases. Germline loops: CDR1 ENHRY, CDR2 SYGVKD. This CDR3 is 13 amino acids long. V shed 10 bases and J 3 bases; nucleotides not matched to a gene: 4.